This section outlines one TCR beta chain sequence together with its context. Looked up from germline, CDR1 is SGHVS and CDR2 is FNYEAQ. This CDR3 spans 13 amino acids. After removal of 5 bases from V and 6 bases from J, the junction contained 3 bases not matched to a gene. This specimen belongs to a study of cytomegalovirus exposure and HLA in healthy donors. The PCR ran on 60 Vbeta and 13 Jbeta primers. TCRdb keeps only in-frame clones here, not all; method: immunoSEQ multiplex PCR. The table lists about 110,000 clones, 70% of them singletons. Sequenced input: PBMCs. The sequence derives from a man in his forties or fifties in good health and CMV-seropositive. The genes are TRBV7-6 and TRBJ2-2, with 7 bases aligning to TRBD1. This chain's CDR3 is CASSRQGAGELFF. The CDR3 bases are TGTGCCAGCAGCCGACAGGGCGCCGGGGAGCTGTTTTTT.